This is a list of T cell receptor beta chains from one sample in a study of post-analysis software for immune sequencing data. TCRdb reprocessed the PCR reads via MiXCR and lists one record per CDR3 protein. The sample carries hundreds of thousands of distinct CDR3 sequences, over 35% recorded once. The sample comprised blood. The receptors shown here come from a girl aged 10 to 17 with multiple sclerosis. The conserved cysteine and the conserved F or W are not part of the CDR3 here. Clone size is not always given. Where it is, it says once, few, many or a class for expanded clones.

v_call,clone_size,j_call,cdr3_aa
TRBV20-1,many,TRBJ2-1,SASALSGSSYNEQF
TRBV28,once,TRBJ1-1,ASSFDRGANTEAF
TRBV20-1,NA,TRBJ2-3,SADAGLLTDTQY
TRBV28,NA,TRBJ2-5,ASSPEMGGPNYQETQY
TRBV5-1,NA,TRBJ2-1,ASSSWPGLAGGGNEQF
TRBV6-2/TRBV6-3,NA,TRBJ2-1,ASSQTYRADNEQF
TRBV7-2,NA,TRBJ2-5,ASMRGSGLETQY
TRBV20-1,NA,TRBJ2-7,SVTGTSGSYEQY
TRBV29-1,NA,TRBJ2-6,SVAGGAGANVLT
TRBV28,NA,NA,ASSFSGRVFEQY
TRBV12-3/TRBV12-4,NA,TRBJ1-2,ASSLGQAIGYT
TRBV27,NA,TRBJ1-4,ASSFRRGPTNEKLF
TRBV4-2,NA,TRBJ1-5,ASSPERTGNNQPQH
TRBV28,few,TRBJ1-2,ASRLRDRGFDGYT
TRBV28,few,TRBJ2-6,ASRRDTGDVLT
TRBV5-1,few,TRBJ2-7,ASSLSLARGEQY
TRBV20-1,NA,TRBJ1-2,SASRQLGDGYT
TRBV12-3/TRBV12-4,few,TRBJ2-1,ASSLGELENEQF
TRBV5-5,NA,TRBJ2-7,ASSSDWTPRYEQY
TRBV7-2,many,TRBJ2-7,ASSLNTRLAGDYEQY
TRBV6-2/TRBV6-3,NA,NA,ASSYDRTYEQY
TRBV29-1,few,TRBJ1-5,SVTGTGDSNQPQH
TRBV29-1,NA,TRBJ2-7,SVEERGGSYEQY
TRBV28,few,TRBJ2-7,ASTDSGGTTSQY
TRBV18,NA,TRBJ2-5,ASSSQIQETQY
TRBV9,NA,TRBJ1-1,ASSVFPSGTSTMNTEAF
TRBV4-1,NA,TRBJ2-1,ASSQASGRADEQF
TRBV5-1,NA,TRBJ1-1,ASSEGGTEAF
TRBV6-6,NA,TRBJ2-5,ASSYSGAKSETQY
TRBV5-1,few,TRBJ2-3,ASSWTAGGPQDTQY
TRBV6-4,NA,TRBJ2-3,ASSDGTQETDTQY
TRBV28,few,TRBJ2-1,ASSRPEGRGLINEQF
TRBV7-2,NA,TRBJ2-5,ASSLTRSETQY
TRBV11-2,NA,TRBJ2-4,ASSLDQAANIQY
TRBV20-1,NA,TRBJ2-1,SASSGLAGGYWEQF
TRBV5-4,NA,TRBJ2-5,ASRYFPGSQETQY
TRBV12-3/TRBV12-4,NA,TRBJ1-5,ASGIAANQSQH
TRBV20-1,NA,TRBJ2-3,SAREDPTDTQY
TRBV4-1,NA,TRBJ1-6,ASSQPSRKPNSPLH
TRBV14,NA,TRBJ2-2,ASSQVGGGTGELF
TRBV29-1,few,TRBJ2-7,GVAGRGLAEPRGSYEQY